Each of the 17 T cell receptor beta chains below was sequenced from the same sample in a study of radiotherapy plus CTLA-4 blockade in lung cancer. Here immunoSEQ multiplex PCR was the method, and the copy in TCRdb shows in-frame clones only, minus some. The sample records over 75,000 clones, roughly 80% being singletons. Sequences were derived from peripheral blood, sampled from a patient treated with radiotherapy plus ipilimumab. These receptors were taken from a human donor with non-small cell lung cancer who had stable disease on radiotherapy plus ipilimumab.

The V gene is TRBV28, the J gene TRBJ2-7; a possible D gene is TRBD1 (6 bases). This CDR3 comprises 13 residues. With 4 bases removed from V and 6 bases from J, the gap between germline ends came to 13 bases. Germline V lookup: CDR1 MDHEN, CDR2 SYDVKM. This CDR3 reads CASSYNRAAEQYF. CDR3 nucleotide sequence: TGTGCCAGCAGTTATAACAGGGCAGCCGAGCAGTACTTC.

The chain employs TRBV5-4 and TRBJ2-3; 12 bases match TRBD2. Germline CDR1 reads SGHNT; CDR2 reads YYREEE (reference sequence). The V gene end was trimmed by 0 bases and the J gene end by 4 bases; junction bases not matched to a gene: 3. This CDR3 has 16 residues. Written as DNA, the CDR3 is TGTGCCAGCAGCTTGGGGACTAGCGGGGTAGCAGATACGCAGTATTTT. Its translation is CASSLGTSGVADTQYF.

J is TRBJ1-1 and V is TRBV6-1; TRBD1 matches at 7 bases. J was trimmed by 10 bases and V by 5 bases; bases with no gene match: 4. Germline loops: CDR1 MNHNS, CDR2 SASEGT. The CDR3 is made up of 11 amino acids. CDR3 sequence: CASSTGTAAFF. In DNA form, the CDR3 reads TGTGCCAGCAGTACCGGGACAGCAGCTTTCTTT.

The chain joins TRBV18 to TRBJ1-5; D might be TRBD1 (5 bases). In germline, CDR1 is KGHSH, CDR2 LQKENI. The CDR3 spans 16 residues. The V gene lost 6 bases and the J gene lost 2 bases, with 17 bases spanning the gap. In DNA form, the CDR3 reads TGTGCCAGCTCCCCTAGACAAGGGGACGGCAATCAGCCCCAGCATTTT. It is translated as CASSPRQGDGNQPQHF.

The CDR3 sequence is CASSESLQGYYNEQFF. CDR3 in DNA: TGCGCCAGCAGTGAGTCCTTACAGGGGTACTACAATGAGCAGTTCTTC. The V and J genes are TRBV10-2 and TRBJ2-1; TRBD1 agrees at 7 bases. The CDR3 loop spans 16 amino acids. Unmatched junction bases numbered 5, after V lost 0 bases and J lost 3 bases. In germline, CDR1 is WSHSY, CDR2 SAAADI.

This chain connects TRBV30 to TRBJ2-1; perhaps TRBD1 as D (5 bases). Germline lookup yields CDR1 GTSNPN and CDR2 SVGIG (reference sequence). The CDR3 covers 11 residues. Trimming removed 5 bases at V and 11 bases at J, with 13 bases between. CDR3 sequence reads: CAWAPMGQQFF. The CDR3 DNA is TGTGCCTGGGCTCCGATGGGGCAGCAGTTCTTC.

In this sample, this clone turned up once. Other DNA sequences in this sample translate to the same CDR3. The V gene is TRBV6-6, the J gene TRBJ1-6; TRBD1 is a possible D gene (5 bases). V was cut by 3 bases and J by 10 bases, with 10 bases left in between. CDR3 size: 13 residues. CDR1 is MNHNY, CDR2 SVGAGI, per germline (reference sequence). This CDR3 reads CASSYQGGSPLHF. In DNA, the CDR3 is TGTGCCAGCAGTTATCAGGGTGGCTCACCCCTCCACTTT.

The rearrangement links TRBV27 to TRBJ2-1, with 16 positions matching TRBD2. The CDR3 consists of 18 residues. Germline CDR1 MNHEY, CDR2 SMNVEV (reference sequence). V dropped 5 bases and J dropped 7; count of bases not matched to a gene: 11. CDR3 nucleotides: TGTGCCAGCAGTCCACTCGGGACTAGCGGGGGGGCGGGTAATGAGCAGTTCTTC. It is translated as CASSPLGTSGGAGNEQFF.

The chain carries TRBV29-1 and TRBJ1-1; maybe TRBD1 (5 bases). V was clipped by 6 bases and J by 4 bases, with 15 bases between them. CDR3 length: 13 residues. From germline, CDR1 is SQVTM and CDR2 ANQGSEA. Here the CDR3 DNA reads TGCAGCGTCACCCAAAGCGGGGGCACTGAAGCTTTCTTT. Protein: CSVTQSGGTEAFF.

V usage is TRBV5-1 and J usage is TRBJ1-1, with D tentatively TRBD1 (5 bases). The CDR3 covers 14 residues. The ends were cut back, 4 bases at V and 1 base at J, with 11 bases in the middle. The germline V gene has CDR1 SGHRS and CDR2 YFSETQ. The CDR3 spells CASSPTVQNTEAFF. The CDR3, as DNA: TGCGCCAGCAGCCCGACAGTCCAGAACACTGAAGCTTTCTTT.

The V call is TRBV13, the J call TRBJ2-2; D unclear. The CDR3 is 13 residues long. Looked up from germline, CDR1 is PRHDT and CDR2 is FYEKMQ (reference sequence). Trimming removed 2 bases from V and 6 bases from J, with 7 bases in between. CDR3 in amino acids: CASSLRRPGELFF. In DNA, the CDR3 is TGTGCCAGCAGCTTAAGGCGGCCCGGGGAGCTGTTTTTT. The variable domain in full, completed from reference TRBV13 and TRBJ2-2, reads AAGVIQSPRHLIKEKRETATLKCYPIPRHDTVYWYQQGPGQDPQFLISFYEKMQSDKGSIPDRFSAQQFSDYHSELNMSSLELGDSALYFCASSLRRPGELFFGEGSRLTVL.

This chain uses TRBV5-4 with TRBJ2-5, with no clear D. CDR1 is SGHNT, CDR2 YYREEE, per germline (reference sequence). Trimming took off 0 bases at V and 3 bases at J, with 6 bases between the two ends. The CDR3 is 13 residues long. The CDR3, as DNA: TGTGCCAGCAGCTTGGAATACAAAGAGACCCAGTACTTC. It is translated as CASSLEYKETQYF.

CDR3 bases: TGTGCCAGCAGCCCAGACTCCCTTGGCACAGATACGCAGTATTTT. It yields the protein CASSPDSLGTDTQYF. V usage is TRBV7-2 and J usage is TRBJ2-3; no definite D call. CDR1 is SGHTA and CDR2 is FQGNSA in the germline V gene. V lost 5 bases, J lost 1 base, and 13 bases lay in between. The CDR3 sequence is 15 residues long. Full variable domain (remainder filled in from reference TRBV7-2 and TRBJ2-3): GAGVSQSPSNKVTEKGKDVELRCDPISGHTALYWYRQSLGQGLEFLIYFQGNSAPDKSGLPSDRFSAERTGGSVSTLTIQRTQQEDSAVYLCASSPDSLGTDTQYFGPGTRLTVL.

CDR3 residues: CASSTNQGSGYTF. The CDR3 coding sequence is TGTGCCAGCAGTACCAACCAGGGGTCTGGCTACACCTTC. The gene calls are TRBV27 and TRBJ1-2; D might be TRBD1 (6 bases). Trimming removed 5 bases at V and 7 bases at J, with 14 bases between. Germline lookup yields CDR1 MNHEY and CDR2 SMNVEV (reference sequence). This CDR3 is built from 13 residues.

This chain joins TRBV10-2 and TRBJ2-1; 11 bases map to TRBD2. Per germline, CDR1 WSHSY and CDR2 SAAADI. With V trimmed by 6 bases and J by 2 bases, 9 bases remained unmatched. The CDR3 is 17 residues long. The CDR3 DNA reads TGCGCCAGCAGCCAAAGGGCTAGCGGGGGGACCTACAATGAGCAGTTCTTC. It specifies CASSQRASGGTYNEQFF.

The chain links TRBV5-1 to TRBJ2-5; maybe TRBD2 (5 bases). The CDR3 contains 13 residues. Germline-derived CDR1 and CDR2 are SGHRS and YFSETQ. V dropped 2 bases and J dropped 5 bases, with 10 bases sitting between them. CDR3 nucleotides: TGCGCCAGCAGCTTTACGGGGATGGAGACCCAGTACTTC. As protein: CASSFTGMETQYF.

This chain connects TRBV27 to TRBJ1-2, with 9 nucleotides matching TRBD1. Germline lookup yields CDR1 MNHEY and CDR2 SMNVEV (reference sequence). This CDR3 has 15 residues. The ends lost 5 bases at V and 8 bases at J; junction bases unmatched: 12. CDR3 sequence: CASSRLTGTGQGYTF. As DNA, the CDR3 is TGTGCCAGCAGTCGACTTACCGGGACAGGGCAAGGCTACACCTTC.